Shown below are 15 T cell receptor beta chains from a single sample sequenced in a study of T cells expressing NK-cell markers. TCRdb reanalyzed the 5' RACE reads and collapses them to one entry per CDR3 protein, without DNA. Recorded here are about 260,000 distinct CDR3 sequences; the top ten clones represent around 3.9%. Sequencing was performed on blood T cells: a sorted CD56 or NKG2C T cell subset, CD4+ or CD8+ T cells, or bulk PBMC T cells (not recorded which). The receptors were sampled from a woman aged 18 to 69 in good health.

The V call is TRBV12-3 or TRBV12-4, the J call TRBJ2-7; the D call of TRBD1 rests on TCRdb alone, since no DNA is present to check it. This CDR3 region has 15 residues. This CDR3 is CASSWGQGSFYEQYF.

The V gene is TRBV20-1, the J gene TRBJ1-6. Germline V gives CDR1 DFQATT, CDR2 SNEGSKA (reference sequence). The CDR3 has 13 residues. The CDR3 protein is CSARDRPVSPLHF.

The V and J genes are TRBV18 and TRBJ2-3. The CDR3 is made up of 11 amino acids. In germline, CDR1 is KGHSH, CDR2 LQKENI. The CDR3 sequence: CASSPQDTQYF.

The chain recombines TRBV7-2 with TRBJ2-1. Germline V lookup: CDR1 SGHTA, CDR2 FQGNSA. This CDR3 is built from 15 residues. The CDR3 region is CASSFKPGSYNEQFF.

V and J are TRBV27 and TRBJ1-1; the TCRdb call, TRBD1, lacks DNA for checking. This CDR3 comprises 15 residues. CDR1 MNHEY and CDR2 SMNVEV come from the germline V gene (reference sequence). The CDR3 loop is CASNSRGRQNTEAFF.

The chain links TRBV20-1 to TRBJ2-1; the D gene TCRdb calls, TRBD1, cannot be checked with no DNA. The CDR3 is 16 amino acids. From germline, CDR1 is DFQATT and CDR2 SNEGSKA (reference sequence). The CDR3 loop is CSATRGLWGSYNEQFF.

The chain employs TRBV18 and TRBJ2-4; lacking DNA, the TRBD2 call made by TCRdb goes unchecked. The CDR3 sequence is 14 residues long. CDR1 is KGHSH, CDR2 LQKENI, per germline. This CDR3 reads CASSPLGLRNIQYF.

The gene calls are TRBV7-2 and TRBJ1-4. The germline V gene encodes CDR1 SGHTA and CDR2 FQGNSA. The CDR3 runs 16 residues. The CDR3 here is CASSPRDWGTNEKLFF.

The chain carries TRBV2 and TRBJ2-1; TCRdb outputs TRBD2, but without DNA this stays unchecked. Germline V lookup: CDR1 SNHLY, CDR2 FYNNEI. CDR3 length: 15 amino acids. The CDR3 region is CASSVMRGGGNEQFF.

The chain combines TRBV5-1 with TRBJ1-1; TCRdb selects TRBD1, and the lack of DNA leaves this call unchecked. This CDR3 is 14 amino acids long. Germline V gene data show CDR1 as SGHRS and CDR2 as YFSETQ. Here the CDR3 reads CASSLAVGGTEAFF.

This chain uses TRBV30 with TRBJ1-1. This CDR3 is 17 amino acids long. Germline CDR1 reads GTSNPN; CDR2 reads SVGIG (reference sequence). CDR3: CAWSVSGRAGRNTEAFF. The complete variable domain, with remaining parts taken from reference TRBV30 and TRBJ1-1, reads SQTIHQWPATLVQPVGSPLSLECTVEGTSNPNLYWYRQAAGRGLQLLFYSVGIGQISSEVPQNLSASRPQDRQFILSSKKLLLSDSGFYLCAWSVSGRAGRNTEAFFGQGTRLTVV.

The CDR3 loop reads CASSQRADLTIF. The chain has TRBV3-1 and TRBJ2-1; TCRdb calls TRBD1, which cannot be checked without DNA. The CDR3 length is 12 residues. Germline CDR1 is LGHDT and CDR2 is YNNKEL (reference sequence).

This chain joins TRBV29-1 and TRBJ2-4; TCRdb picks TRBD2, but there is no DNA to check that call. The CDR3 runs to 17 residues. Germline CDR1 reads SQVTM; CDR2 reads ANQGSEA. CDR3 protein: CSVDLASGVLAKNIQYF.

V gene TRBV7-7 combines with J gene TRBJ2-2; TCRdb lists TRBD1, though no DNA is available to test this call. This CDR3 region has 17 residues. Germline assignment: CDR1 SSHAT and CDR2 FNYEAQ (reference sequence). The CDR3 region is CASSPIDRVRATGELFF. The full variable domain, its missing parts supplied by reference TRBV7-7 and TRBJ2-2, is GAGVSQSPRYKVTKRGQDVTLRCDPISSHATLYWYQQALGQGPEFLTYFNYEAQPDKSGLPSDRFSAERPEGSISTLTIQRTEQRDSAMYRCASSPIDRVRATGELFFGEGSRLTVL.

The chain carries TRBV18 and TRBJ2-6; without DNA, the TCRdb call of TRBD1 cannot be checked. This CDR3 has 15 amino acids. Germline CDR1 and CDR2: KGHSH and LQKENI. This CDR3 is CASSPRDRPANVLTF. Together with reference TRBV18 and TRBJ2-6, the CDR3 gives the full variable domain: NAGVMQNPRHLVRRRGQEARLRCSPMKGHSHVYWYRQLPEEGLKFMVYLQKENIIDESGMPKERFSAEFPKEGPSILRIQQVVRGDSAAYFCASSPRDRPANVLTFGAGSRLTVL.